This T cell receptor beta chain was found in a study of long-term antiretroviral therapy in people with HIV. General study findings and limits: Blood in the study was drawn between about 2004 and 2017, possibly under older ART regimens, which may be less effective than current ones.

Runs used v3.0 of the immunoSEQ assay and were done at survey level. TCRdb's table, derived via immunoSEQ multiplex PCR, lists solely in-frame clones and lacks some. Seen here are fewer than 45,000 clones, about 85% observed once, and the top ten hold roughly 5%. As for this clone: What it recognizes is unknown.

The germline V gene encodes CDR1 SNHLY and CDR2 FYNNEI. The CDR3 runs to 12 residues. The V and J ends lost 8 bases and 4 bases respectively, with 10 bases between them. The chain recombines TRBV2 with TRBJ2-3; D not resolved. This specimen was unsorted PBMCs, taken roughly 2.9 years before starting antiretroviral therapy. The clonotype originates from a woman in her 30s with HIV. This CDR3 reads CASAGDADTQYF. CDR3 nucleotide sequence: TGTGCCAGCGCTGGGGATGCAGATACGCAGTATTTT.